These 25 T cell receptor beta chains were sequenced from one sample in a study of T cell repertoires in cytomegalovirus infection. TCRdb itself ran the reads through MiXCR, one entry per CDR3 protein. The table has some 180,000 distinct CDR3 sequences, roughly 19% seen once; the top ten hold about 2.9%. The sample taken for sequencing was PBMCs. These receptors came from a human donor in good health (CMV status not recorded). Some clones in this sample may be carry-over from other donors' samples.

The rearrangement joins TRBV20-1 to TRBJ1-2; possibly TRBD1 for D (5 bases). The CDR3 contains 11 residues. Germline V CDR1 and CDR2: DFQATT, SNEGSKA (reference sequence). Trimming shortened V by 7 bases and J by 7 bases, and 13 bases separated the two germline ends. The CDR3 DNA sequence: TGCAGTGGAGTAGGGGCTGTTGGCTACACCTTC. Amino acids: CSGVGAVGYTF.

The chain links TRBV7-2 to TRBJ1-2; 7 bases match TRBD1. With V trimmed by 5 bases and J by 7 bases, 13 bases remained unmatched. This CDR3 spans 15 amino acids. Looked up from germline, CDR1 is SGHTA and CDR2 is FQGNSA. The DNA for the CDR3 is TGTGCCAGCAGCGTATTAACGAGGGGGCAGCTTGGCTACACCTTC. Protein product: CASSVLTRGQLGYTF. The variable domain in full, completed from reference TRBV7-2 and TRBJ1-2, reads GAGVSQSPSNKVTEKGKDVELRCDPISGHTALYWYRQSLGQGLEFLIYFQGNSAPDKSGLPSDRFSAERTGGSVSTLTIQRTQQEDSAVYLCASSVLTRGQLGYTFGSGTRLTVV.

This chain joins TRBV6-2 or TRBV6-3 and TRBJ2-2; TRBD2 agrees at 8 bases. CDR3 length: 16 amino acids. Germline CDR1 is MNHEY and CDR2 is SVGEGT. V was pared by 0 bases and J by 7 bases, with 7 bases of the junction left unmatched. The CDR3: CASSYSAGRVDGELFF. The DNA of the CDR3 is TGTGCCAGCAGTTACTCCGCCGGGAGGGTTGACGGGGAGCTGTTTTTT.

The table lists this clonotype with a few counts. The chain carries TRBV6-1 and TRBJ1-2; possible D gene TRBD1, 5 bases. The CDR3 has 11 residues. The V end was cut by 6 bases, the J end by 3 bases, with 5 bases between. Germline V gene sequence: CDR1 MNHNS, CDR2 SASEGT. The CDR3 DNA is TGTGCCAGCAGAGGGGACTATGGCTACACCTTC. This codes for CASRGDYGYTF.

This clonotype occurred a few times. The genes are TRBV6-1 and TRBJ2-7; TRBD2 aligns across 8 bases. V shed 5 bases and J 2 bases; nucleotides not matched to a gene: 5. Looked up from germline, CDR1 is MNHNS and CDR2 is SASEGT. This CDR3 comprises 14 residues. CDR3 sequence reads: CASSQSGSPYEQYF. For the CDR3, the DNA is TGTGCCAGCAGTCAGAGCGGGAGCCCCTACGAGCAGTACTTC.

In this sample, this clonotype turned up many times. The V gene is TRBV7-2, the J gene TRBJ1-1, with unresolved D. This CDR3 has 13 amino acids. The ends were cut back, 4 bases at V and 1 base at J, with 7 bases in the middle. CDR1 is SGHTA, CDR2 FQGNSA, per germline. The CDR3 region has the DNA TGTGCCAGCAGCTCCTCAAGGAACACTGAAGCTTTCTTT. The encoded protein is CASSSSRNTEAFF.

The chain couples TRBV28 to TRBJ1-5, with TRBD1 matching over 8 bases. V trimming: 9 bases; J trimming: 5 bases; junction bases outside the gene matches: 9. CDR3 length equals 14 residues. From germline, CDR1 is MDHEN and CDR2 SYDVKM. The CDR3 coding sequence is TGTGCCAGTCAACAGGGGGGAAACGATCAGCCCCAGCATTTT. Protein: CASQQGGNDQPQHF.

This clonotype was seen repeatedly, ten times or more. The J gene is TRBJ2-7, the V gene TRBV7-2, with D possibly matching TRBD2 (5 bases). V was trimmed by 5 bases and J by 0 bases, leaving 14 bases between them. Germline V CDR1 and CDR2: SGHTA, FQGNSA. The CDR3 loop spans 15 amino acids. The CDR3 reads CASSPSVGSSYEQYF. CDR3 sequence (DNA): TGTGCCAGCAGCCCATCAGTTGGGAGCTCCTACGAGCAGTACTTC.

This sequence joins TRBV28 and TRBJ1-5; possibly TRBD1 for D (5 bases). The CDR3 runs to 14 residues. Between the trimmed V and J ends, which lost 3 bases and 7 bases, there was a span of 13 bases. Germline assignment: CDR1 MDHEN and CDR2 SYDVKM. CDR3 DNA sequence: TGTGCCAGCAGTTTGAACAGGATGGACCAGCCCCAGCATTTT. This translates into CASSLNRMDQPQHF.

This clonotype was observed a handful of times. This chain links TRBV20-1 with TRBJ2-3; 8 bases map to TRBD2. The CDR3 is made up of 14 amino acids. Germline-derived CDR1 and CDR2 are DFQATT and SNEGSKA (reference sequence). The DNA for the CDR3 is TGCAGCCCCGCAGGGCGGGAGGCGACAGATACGCAGTATTTT. It encodes CSPAGREATDTQYF.

This clonotype was counted ten times or more. This chain uses TRBV11-2 with TRBJ2-7; D tentatively reads TRBD1 or TRBD2 (5 bases each). Germline values: CDR1 SGHAT, CDR2 FQNNGV. The CDR3 consists of 13 residues. Trimming took 3 bases from V and 0 from J, leaving 6 bases between them. The CDR3 DNA reads TGTGCCAGCAGCTTGGGACCCTCCTACGAGCAGTACTTC. It encodes CASSLGPSYEQYF. The variable domain in full, with the rest retrieved from reference TRBV11-2 and TRBJ2-7, is EAGVAQSPRYKIIEKRQSVAFWCNPISGHATLYWYQQILGQGPKLLIQFQNNGVVDDSQLPKDRFSAERLKGVDSTLKIQPAKLEDSAVYLCASSLGPSYEQYFGPGTRLTVT.

This chain connects TRBV5-1 to TRBJ2-2, with a tentative D call TRBD2 (6 bases). CDR3 size: 14 residues. V lost 0 bases and J lost 5, with 8 bases in between. CDR1 is SGHRS and CDR2 is YFSETQ in the germline V gene. This CDR3 reads CASSLGDSTGELFF. In DNA, the CDR3 is TGCGCCAGCAGCTTGGGGGACTCTACCGGGGAGCTGTTTTTT.

The rearrangement uses TRBV2 and TRBJ1-3; tentative D call: TRBD1 (5 bases). Germline CDR1 and CDR2: SNHLY and FYNNEI. With 4 bases removed from V and 0 bases from J, the gap between germline ends came to 10 bases. The CDR3 sequence is 15 residues long. The CDR3 bases are TGTGCCAGCAGTGCGGTCGGGGGCTCTGGAAACACCATATATTTT. Protein: CASSAVGGSGNTIYF.

The gene calls are TRBV12-3 or TRBV12-4 and TRBJ2-7, with TRBD2 matching over 10 bases. This CDR3 spans 15 amino acids. J lost 8 bases, V lost 3 bases, and 10 bases had no gene match. As DNA, the CDR3 is TGTGCCAGCAGTTTCCTGAGCCTAGCGGGAGTTCAGCAGTACTTC. Translated, it gives CASSFLSLAGVQQYF.

This clonotype was seen a handful of times. The CDR3 DNA reads TGTGCCAGCAGCCAAGACGGAGCAGGGGAGCAGTTCTTC. Residues: CASSQDGAGEQFF. V gene TRBV14 combines with J gene TRBJ2-1; D possibly corresponds to TRBD1 (5 bases). Looked up from germline, CDR1 is SGHDN and CDR2 is FVKESK. The CDR3 contains 13 residues. The V and J ends lost 0 bases and 10 bases respectively, with 10 bases between them.

J is TRBJ2-7 and V is TRBV5-1; 7 nucleotides match TRBD1. In germline, CDR1 is SGHRS, CDR2 YFSETQ. The CDR3 has 14 amino acids. The V and J ends lost 3 bases and 2 bases, in that order; junction bases with no gene match: 5. The CDR3 region is CASSSGQVPYEQYF. In nucleotides, the CDR3 is TGCGCCAGCAGCTCCGGACAGGTCCCCTACGAGCAGTACTTC.

V usage is TRBV28 and J usage is TRBJ2-3, with D maybe TRBD1 (6 bases). The V gene lost 6 bases and the J gene lost 7 bases, with 14 bases spanning the gap. This CDR3 contains 13 residues. Germline V lookup: CDR1 MDHEN, CDR2 SYDVKM. CDR3 sequence: CASSLPGVNTQYF. As DNA, the CDR3 is TGTGCCAGCAGCTTACCAGGGGTCAATACGCAGTATTTT.

This clonotype was detected many times. The chain links TRBV7-2 to TRBJ1-2, with 7 bases fitting TRBD1. The J segment lost 3 bases and the V segment lost 0 bases, leaving 4 bases of the junction unmatched. The germline gives CDR1 SGHTA, CDR2 FQGNSA. This CDR3 region has 15 residues. The CDR3: CASSLAGQLDYGYTF. The CDR3, as DNA: TGTGCCAGCAGCTTAGCGGGACAGTTAGACTATGGCTACACCTTC. The whole variable domain, filled in from reference TRBV7-2 and TRBJ1-2, reads GAGVSQSPSNKVTEKGKDVELRCDPISGHTALYWYRQSLGQGLEFLIYFQGNSAPDKSGLPSDRFSAERTGGSVSTLTIQRTQQEDSAVYLCASSLAGQLDYGYTFGSGTRLTVV.

The J gene is TRBJ2-7, the V gene TRBV6-1; D gene ambiguous. V was cut by 6 bases and J by 7 bases, with 10 bases left in between. This CDR3 region has 11 residues. Germline V lookup: CDR1 MNHNS, CDR2 SASEGT. For the CDR3, the DNA is TGTGCCAGCAGGGTTACCTGGGAGCAGTACTTC. Translation gives CASRVTWEQYF.

This clonotype has a count of ten or more. The V gene is TRBV7-6, the J gene TRBJ1-1, with D perhaps TRBD1 (5 bases). CDR1 SGHVS and CDR2 FNYEAQ come from the germline V gene. The CDR3 covers 15 residues. Between the trimmed V and J ends, which lost 5 bases and 4 bases, there was a span of 17 bases. This CDR3 is CASSLGPGGSTEAFF. CDR3 nucleotides: TGTGCCAGCAGCCTGGGGCCCGGAGGGTCCACTGAAGCTTTCTTT. The whole variable domain, filled in from reference TRBV7-6 and TRBJ1-1, reads GAGVSQSPRYKVTKRGQDVALRCDPISGHVSLYWYRQALGQGPEFLTYFNYEAQQDKSGLPNDRFSAERPEGSISTLTIQRTEQRDSAMYRCASSLGPGGSTEAFFGQGTRLTVV.

The chain combines TRBV6-6 with TRBJ1-1, with 9 bases identical to TRBD1. The J segment lost 5 bases and the V segment lost 3 bases, leaving 10 bases of the junction unmatched. The length of the CDR3 is 16 residues. Looked up from germline, CDR1 is MNHNY and CDR2 is SVGAGI (reference sequence). This CDR3 reads CASSYGQGPLYTEAFF. For the CDR3, the DNA is TGTGCCAGCAGTTATGGACAGGGGCCTCTATATACTGAAGCTTTCTTT.

This clonotype showed up just a few times. The chain joins TRBV28 to TRBJ1-5; tentatively, D is TRBD1 (6 bases). V shed 6 bases and J shed 3 bases, with 15 bases lying between them. CDR1 and CDR2 (germline): MDHEN, SYDVKM. The CDR3 is made up of 15 amino acids. CDR3 protein: CASSLLRDTNQPQHF. The CDR3 region has the DNA TGTGCCAGCAGCCTCCTCCGGGACACCAATCAGCCCCAGCATTTT.

The chain employs TRBV7-2 and TRBJ2-7; D may be TRBD2 (7 bases). The CDR3 covers 16 residues. Per germline, CDR1 SGHTA and CDR2 FQGNSA. Trimming stripped 1 base from V and 0 bases from J, with 13 bases between. Written as DNA, the CDR3 is TGTGCCAGCAGCTTAGTAGGGGGAGGGCCCTCCTACGAGCAGTACTTC. Translation gives CASSLVGGGPSYEQYF.

This clonotype showed up just a few times. This chain joins TRBV5-1 and TRBJ2-2, with 11 bases aligning to TRBD2. V was clipped by 1 base and J by 2 bases; unmatched bases: 16. The CDR3 contains 21 residues. Germline loops: CDR1 SGHRS, CDR2 YFSETQ. This CDR3 reads CASSLLVRTTTSGENTGELFF. The CDR3 DNA reads TGCGCCAGCAGCTTGTTGGTCAGAACTACGACTAGCGGGGAAAACACCGGGGAGCTGTTTTTT.

This clonotype occurred a few times. V gene TRBV4-1 combines with J gene TRBJ2-6; D unclear. The CDR3 is 20 amino acids. Germline V gene sequence: CDR1 MGHRA, CDR2 YSYEKL. Trimming stripped 0 bases from V and 0 bases from J, with 18 bases between. DNA of the CDR3: TGCGCCAGCAGCCAAGAGCTGCCAGGCTTTATGCCCTCTGGGGCCAACGTCCTGACTTTC. Translation gives CASSQELPGFMPSGANVLTF.